This is a list of T cell receptor beta chains from one sample in a study of beta chain features in type 1 diabetes. Repertoires were generated with immunoSEQ multiplex PCR, while TCRdb's copy carries only in-frame clones and drops some. The profile shows around 430,000 clones, around 30% of them singletons. Specimen: naive CD4+ T cells from blood. These receptors came from a man aged 18 to 30 in good health. The CDR3 runs from the conserved cysteine through the conserved F or W. The order of the fields is D gene, V gene, clone size, J gene, CDR3 protein, CDR3 DNA. A D gene is named only where the DNA matches it firmly. Part of the rows lack a size; the others show once, few, many or a class for expanded clones.

D: .
V: TRBV7-7
size: .
J: TRBJ2-2
CDR3: CASSAVGHTGELFF
DNA: TGTGCTAGCAGCGCTGTGGGGCACACCGGGGAGCTGTTTTTT

D: TRBD2
V: TRBV7-3
size: .
J: TRBJ2-2
CDR3: CASSKMGLASTGELFF
DNA: TGTGCCAGCAGCAAAATGGGACTAGCAAGCACCGGGGAGCTGTTTTTT

D: .
V: TRBV7-6
size: few
J: TRBJ2-2
CDR3: CASRQNTGELFF
DNA: TGTGCCAGCCGGCAGAACACCGGGGAGCTGTTTTTT

D: .
V: TRBV7-9
size: .
J: TRBJ2-1
CDR3: CASSLQYNEQFF
DNA: TGTGCCAGCAGCCTGCAATACAATGAGCAGTTCTTC

D: .
V: TRBV5-6
size: .
J: TRBJ2-3
CDR3: CASSFLGSLSTDTQYF
DNA: TGTGCCAGCAGCTTCCTGGGCAGCCTTAGCACAGATACGCAGTATTTT

D: .
V: TRBV4-3
size: few
J: TRBJ1-2
CDR3: CASSQASPRVDGYTF
DNA: TGCGCCAGCAGCCAAGCCAGCCCCAGGGTGGATGGCTACACCTTC

D: .
V: TRBV30
size: few
J: TRBJ2-6
CDR3: CAWSVGTASGANVLTF
DNA: TGTGCCTGGAGTGTCGGGACCGCTTCTGGGGCCAACGTCCTGACTTTC

D: TRBD1
V: TRBV7-2
size: .
J: TRBJ2-7
CDR3: CASSLTGYYEQYF
DNA: TGTGCCAGCAGCTTGACAGGGTACTACGAGCAGTACTTC

D: .
V: TRBV10-3
size: few
J: TRBJ2-4
CDR3: CAISVAGGFSQNIQYF
DNA: TGTGCCATCAGTGTGGCTGGAGGGTTTAGCCAAAACATTCAGTACTTC

D: TRBD1
V: TRBV4-1
size: .
J: TRBJ2-1
CDR3: CASSQPTRGHYNEQFF
DNA: TGCGCCAGCAGCCAGCCCACCAGGGGGCACTACAATGAGCAGTTCTTC

D: TRBD1
V: TRBV25-1
size: .
J: TRBJ2-1
CDR3: CASSALGQAYNEQFF
DNA: TGTGCCAGCAGTGCCCTTGGACAGGCCTACAATGAGCAGTTCTTC

D: TRBD2
V: TRBV11-1
size: .
J: TRBJ2-7
CDR3: CASSLYSGTYEQYF
DNA: TGTGCCAGCAGCTTATATAGCGGGACCTACGAGCAGTACTTC

D: .
V: TRBV6-6
size: few
J: TRBJ2-7
CDR3: CASSYSPAPPYEQYF
DNA: TGTGCCAGCAGTTACTCCCCCGCCCCTCCATACGAGCAGTACTTC

D: TRBD2
V: TRBV7-9
size: .
J: TRBJ2-1
CDR3: CASSPVVAGGPSSYNEQFF
DNA: TGTGCCAGCAGCCCCGTGGTAGCGGGAGGACCGAGCTCCTACAATGAGCAGTTCTTC

D: .
V: TRBV18
size: .
J: TRBJ2-3
CDR3: CASSPGGGLNTQYF
DNA: TGTGCCAGCTCACCCGGAGGGGGCCTGAATACGCAGTATTTT

D: TRBD2
V: TRBV28
size: .
J: TRBJ2-3
CDR3: CASSFPRTSGATQYF
DNA: TGTGCCAGCAGTTTCCCGCGAACTAGCGGGGCAACGCAGTATTTT

D: .
V: TRBV30
size: .
J: TRBJ2-7
CDR3: CAFAPRRSSYEQYF
DNA: TGTGCCTTCGCGCCACGGAGAAGTTCCTACGAGCAGTACTTC

D: TRBD2
V: TRBV5-1
size: few
J: TRBJ2-1
CDR3: CASSVTSGAYNEQFF
DNA: TGCGCCAGCAGCGTGACTAGCGGGGCTTACAATGAGCAGTTCTTC

D: .
V: TRBV30
size: .
J: TRBJ1-3
CDR3: CAWSVQGNTIYF
DNA: TGTGCCTGGAGTGTACAGGGAAACACCATATATTTT

D: .
V: TRBV5-1
size: .
J: TRBJ2-4
CDR3: CASSLMGQNIQYF
DNA: TGCGCCAGCAGCCTGATGGGACAAAACATTCAGTACTTC

D: .
V: TRBV11-2
size: .
J: TRBJ2-7
CDR3: CASSLARPYEQYF
DNA: TGTGCCAGCAGCTTAGCCCGTCCCTACGAGCAGTACTTC

D: .
V: TRBV7-2
size: .
J: TRBJ2-3
CDR3: CASSLDHGTDTQYF
DNA: TGTGCCAGCAGCTTAGATCACGGGACAGATACGCAGTATTTT

D: TRBD1
V: TRBV7-9
size: .
J: TRBJ2-7
CDR3: CASTGPGQGYEQYF
DNA: TGTGCCAGCACCGGACCGGGACAGGGATACGAGCAGTACTTC

D: TRBD1
V: TRBV5-1
size: .
J: TRBJ2-3
CDR3: CASSGQGGTDTQYF
DNA: TGCGCCAGCAGCGGACAGGGGGGCACAGATACGCAGTATTTT

D: TRBD2
V: TRBV4-1
size: few
J: TRBJ2-7
CDR3: CASSQFTSGSYEQYF
DNA: TGCGCCAGCAGCCAGTTTACTAGCGGGAGCTACGAGCAGTACTTC

D: .
V: TRBV5-1
size: .
J: TRBJ2-2
CDR3: CASSQQEVYTGELFF
DNA: TGCGCCAGCAGCCAACAGGAGGTTTACACCGGGGAGCTGTTTTTT

D: .
V: TRBV28
size: .
J: TRBJ2-7
CDR3: CASTPGDATYEQYF
DNA: TGTGCCAGCACCCCCGGGGACGCTACCTACGAGCAGTACTTC

D: TRBD2
V: TRBV30
size: .
J: TRBJ2-1
CDR3: CAWSVGSSGSQFF
DNA: TGTGCCTGGAGTGTAGGGTCTAGCGGGAGTCAGTTCTTC

D: TRBD1
V: TRBV18
size: .
J: TRBJ2-7
CDR3: CASTTGVSYEQYF
DNA: TGTGCCAGCACTACAGGGGTATCCTACGAGCAGTACTTC

D: TRBD1
V: TRBV25-1
size: .
J: TRBJ2-7
CDR3: CATQGQGLGEQYF
DNA: TGTGCCACCCAGGGACAGGGTCTGGGGGAGCAGTACTTC

D: TRBD1
V: TRBV30
size: .
J: TRBJ2-7
CDR3: CAWKDRGSHEQYF
DNA: TGTGCCTGGAAGGACAGGGGTAGCCACGAGCAGTACTTC